This passage covers 27 T cell receptor beta chains from one sample sequenced in a study of T-cell memory formation after mild COVID-19. TCRdb re-analysed the 5' RACE reads in MiXCR, keeping a single row per CDR3 protein. The sample yields a few hundred thousand distinct CDR3 sequences, roughly 25% seen once. The specimen sequenced was PBMCs or a T cell subset sorted from them (not recorded which). The receptors stem from an adult woman who had mild COVID-19 (a few samples of this study predate the infection). Cell type and time point are not known.

CDR3 nucleotide sequence: TGCAGCGTTGAAGGAGGAGGTGAAGCTTTCTTT. Its protein is CSVEGGGEAFF. J is TRBJ1-1 and V is TRBV29-1; no clear D gene. Germline CDR1 is SQVTM and CDR2 is ANQGSEA. V lost 1 base and J lost 7, with 7 bases in between. The CDR3 sequence is 11 residues long.

This sequence joins TRBV12-3 or TRBV12-4 and TRBJ2-3, with a weak D call TRBD2 (6 bases). V lost 8 bases and J 1 base, leaving 13 bases between the germline ends. The CDR3 length is 14 residues. The chain's CDR3 is CASRRETGTDTQYF. The CDR3 bases are TGTGCCAGCCGACGGGAGACGGGCACAGATACGCAGTATTTT.

V gene TRBV5-6 combines with J gene TRBJ2-1; D not certain. CDR1 SGHDT and CDR2 YYEEEE come from the germline V gene. This CDR3 region has 12 residues. V was shortened by 4 bases and J by 10 bases, with 12 bases between the two germline ends. The DNA for the CDR3 is TGTGCCAGCAGCCACGGGTACGCGGAGCAGTTCTTC. Protein product: CASSHGYAEQFF.

V is TRBV7-2 and J is TRBJ1-4; TRBD1 aligns across 8 bases. Germline values: CDR1 SGHTA, CDR2 FQGNSA. The CDR3 has 16 residues. V shed 4 bases, J shed 8 bases, and the junction held 12 bases outside the gene matches. The CDR3 bases are TGTGCCAGCAGCTCCCCGGGGCAACAGGGGGGCGAAAAACTGTTTTTT. As protein: CASSSPGQQGGEKLFF.

The CDR3 region is CASRGDTEAFF. The CDR3 bases are TGCGCCAGCAGAGGGGACACTGAAGCTTTCTTT. This chain connects TRBV5-1 to TRBJ1-1, with a weak D call TRBD1 (5 bases). Germline V gene data show CDR1 as SGHRS and CDR2 as YFSETQ. Trimming removed 5 bases from V and 3 bases from J, with 5 bases in between. This CDR3 has 11 amino acids.

This clonotype was seen only a few times. The chain uses TRBV3-1 and TRBJ1-2; D unclear. Germline-derived CDR1 and CDR2 are LGHDT and YNNKEL (reference sequence). Trimming removed 2 bases at V and 4 bases at J, with 14 bases between. The CDR3 is 15 amino acids. CDR3 bases: TGTGCCAGCAGCCAACGGGCCGGGGAAGGCTATGGCTACACCTTC. Translating gives CASSQRAGEGYGYTF.

The chain employs TRBV14 and TRBJ2-6; 8 bases map to TRBD1. J gave up 0 bases and V 1 base, and 11 bases lay outside the gene matches. The length of the CDR3 is 20 residues. Per the germline V gene, CDR1 is SGHDN and CDR2 is FVKESK. The CDR3 is CASSQVDRTGILSGANVLTF. CDR3 in DNA: TGTGCCAGCAGCCAAGTAGATAGGACAGGGATTCTCTCTGGGGCCAACGTCCTGACTTTC.

The chain couples TRBV3-1 to TRBJ1-1; 7 bases are shared with TRBD1. The germline gives CDR1 LGHDT, CDR2 YNNKEL (reference sequence). J lost 1 base, V lost 5 bases, and 13 bases had no gene match. This CDR3 spans 17 amino acids. CDR3 in DNA: TGTGCCAGCAGCGCCACAGGGGTAACCACCCAGAACACTGAAGCTTTCTTT. Amino acids: CASSATGVTTQNTEAFF.

The CDR3 region is CASSLGSGPAPFGYTF. The DNA for the CDR3 is TGTGCCAGCAGCTTAGGTAGTGGACCGGCGCCCTTTGGCTACACCTTC. The chain employs TRBV11-2 and TRBJ1-2; unclear D gene. V was trimmed by 1 base and J by 7 bases, leaving 19 bases between them. CDR3 length: 16 amino acids. CDR1 and CDR2 from the germline V gene are SGHAT and FQNNGV.

In DNA form, the CDR3 reads TGTGCCAGCAGCTTAGATAGTCGGGGTGGGAACACTGAAGCTTTCTTT. Translated: CASSLDSRGGNTEAFF. The chain couples TRBV7-8 to TRBJ1-1; D not resolved. Germline lookup yields CDR1 SGHVS and CDR2 FQNEAQ. This CDR3 region has 16 residues. V lost 1 base and J 1 base, leaving 13 bases between the germline ends.

This clonotype was counted only a few times. The chain uses TRBV29-1 and TRBJ1-1, with D perhaps matching TRBD1 (6 bases). Trimming removed 7 bases from V and 6 bases from J, with 18 bases in between. The CDR3 has 13 amino acids. CDR1 SQVTM and CDR2 ANQGSEA come from the germline V gene. Here the CDR3 reads CSGQQGVGSEAFF. The CDR3 coding sequence is TGCAGCGGACAACAGGGAGTGGGATCTGAAGCTTTCTTT.

In its sample, this clonotype was seen a few times. The chain employs TRBV12-3 or TRBV12-4 and TRBJ2-2, with no clear D. Trimming shortened V by 5 bases and J by 7 bases, and 8 bases separated the two germline ends. This CDR3 has 12 amino acids. Here the CDR3 DNA reads TGTGCCAGCAGTCCGGTAAACGGGGAGCTGTTTTTT. This codes for CASSPVNGELFF.

The chain joins TRBV11-2 to TRBJ2-1, with no clear D. CDR1 is SGHAT, CDR2 FQNNGV, per germline. This CDR3 spans 13 amino acids. Trimming removed 2 bases at V and 10 bases at J, with 12 bases between. CDR3 in DNA: TGTGCCAGCAGCTTAACCGAAGGCTGGGAGCAGTTCTTC. Translating it yields CASSLTEGWEQFF.

In this sample, this clonotype turned up a few times. The chain employs TRBV20-1 and TRBJ2-5; D is uncertain. This CDR3 contains 14 residues. V was shortened by 3 bases and J by 5 bases, with 16 bases between the two germline ends. The germline V gene encodes CDR1 DFQATT and CDR2 SNEGSKA (reference sequence). CDR3 loop: CSARGIGGSETQYF. The CDR3 DNA reads TGCAGTGCTAGGGGCATAGGCGGTTCGGAGACCCAGTACTTC.

The rearrangement joins TRBV2 to TRBJ2-3, with 9 bases that match TRBD2. This CDR3 comprises 14 residues. Germline CDR1 is SNHLY and CDR2 is FYNNEI. V shed 7 bases and J 2 bases; nucleotides not matched to a gene: 4. CDR3: CASNVAGATDTQYF. Written as DNA, the CDR3 is TGTGCCAGCAATGTAGCGGGGGCCACAGATACGCAGTATTTT. Full variable domain (rest looked up from reference TRBV2 and TRBJ2-3): EPEVTQTPSHQVTQMGQEVILRCVPISNHLYFYWYRQILGQKVEFLVSFYNNEISEKSEIFDDQFSVERPDGSNFTLKIRSTKLEDSAMYFCASNVAGATDTQYFGPGTRLTVL.

The genes are TRBV3-1 and TRBJ1-1; D might be TRBD1 (5 bases). This CDR3 comprises 16 residues. CDR1 is LGHDT, CDR2 YNNKEL, per germline (reference sequence). The V end was cut by 4 bases, the J end by 0 bases, with 15 bases between. The CDR3 DNA reads as TGTGCCAGCAGCCCCCAAGACAGACCCATGAACACTGAAGCTTTCTTT. This encodes CASSPQDRPMNTEAFF.

The chain carries TRBV7-6 and TRBJ2-1, with D possibly matching TRBD2 (6 bases). With 1 base removed from V and 1 base from J, the gap between germline ends came to 14 bases. This CDR3 region has 17 residues. Per the germline V gene, CDR1 is SGHVS and CDR2 is FNYEAQ. The CDR3 region has the DNA TGTGCCAGCAGCTTAGGCTTGCTAGCGCGTTCCTACAATGAGCAGTTCTTC. Translated, it gives CASSLGLLARSYNEQFF.

The genes are TRBV19 and TRBJ1-1; D is undetermined. The CDR3 loop spans 17 amino acids. The germline CDR1 and CDR2 sequences are LNHDA and SQIVND (reference sequence). The germline V and J ends were trimmed by 10 bases and 11 bases, with 35 bases remaining between them. DNA for the CDR3: TGTGCCAAAGTGACCTATATCCCCGAAGAAGCCCGGCTTGGGGCTTTCTTT. Translating it yields CAKVTYIPEEARLGAFF.

This clonotype showed up many times. This chain connects TRBV9 to TRBJ2-2; the D gene could be TRBD1 or TRBD2 (5 bases each). V gave up 2 bases and J gave up 4 bases, with 9 bases separating them. The germline V gene encodes CDR1 SGDLS and CDR2 YYNGEE. The CDR3 totals 14 residues. CDR3 loop: CASSVGTTTGELFF. In DNA form, the CDR3 reads TGTGCCAGCAGCGTGGGGACGACCACCGGGGAGCTGTTTTTT.

The chain employs TRBV18 and TRBJ1-1; no clear D gene. Trimming left V 2 bases short and J 4 bases short, with 11 bases between. This CDR3 is built from 14 residues. Germline V gives CDR1 KGHSH, CDR2 LQKENI. CDR3 sequence reads: CASSPYTGSTEAFF. The CDR3 nucleotides read TGTGCCAGCTCACCATATACTGGCTCCACTGAAGCTTTCTTT.

The V gene is TRBV18, the J gene TRBJ2-7; D unresolved. The CDR3 runs to 15 residues. Germline lookup yields CDR1 KGHSH and CDR2 LQKENI. Trimming took 1 base from V and 0 from J, leaving 10 bases between them. The CDR3 bases are TGTGCCAGCTCACCACGGATGTCAGGCTCCTACGAGCAGTACTTC. It specifies CASSPRMSGSYEQYF.

This sequence joins TRBV7-6 and TRBJ2-1; TRBD1 aligns across 8 bases. With 5 bases clipped from V and 7 bases from J, the junction kept 19 bases outside the gene matches. CDR1 SGHVS and CDR2 FNYEAQ come from the germline V gene. This CDR3 spans 18 amino acids. DNA of the CDR3: TGTGCCAGCAGCCTCAGGACAGGGCCCTCGACTCCATTAAATGAGCAGTTCTTC. Its protein is CASSLRTGPSTPLNEQFF.

V and J are TRBV21-1 and TRBJ1-1. TRBV21-1 is a pseudogene. The CDR3 has 8 amino acids. CDR3 residues: CASRIFRF. The CDR3 DNA reads as TGTGCCAGCAGAATCTTCCGATTT.

This sequence joins TRBV5-1 and TRBJ2-1, with TRBD2 as a possible D gene (6 bases). This CDR3 region has 16 residues. Germline CDR1 SGHRS, CDR2 YFSETQ. V shed 0 bases and J shed 0 bases, with 10 bases lying between them. CDR3 loop: CASSLGGVNSYNEQFF. The CDR3 region has the DNA TGCGCCAGCAGCTTGGGCGGGGTGAACTCCTACAATGAGCAGTTCTTC. Filled out from reference TRBV5-1 and TRBJ2-1, the complete variable domain reads KAGVTQTPRYLIKTRGQQVTLSCSPISGHRSVSWYQQTPGQGLQFLFEYFSETQRNKGNFPGRFSGRQFSNSRSEMNVSTLELGDSALYLCASSLGGVNSYNEQFFGPGTRLTVL.

This rearrangement joins TRBV5-1 to TRBJ2-1; no clear D. There are 15 residues in the CDR3. From germline, CDR1 is SGHRS and CDR2 YFSETQ. Trimming removed 2 bases at V and 5 bases at J, with 14 bases between. The CDR3 nucleotides are TGCGCCAGCAGCTTCCTAGGGCACTCGAACAATGAGCAGTTCTTC. Translating it yields CASSFLGHSNNEQFF.

This clonotype was counted only a few times. The chain combines TRBV5-1 with TRBJ1-1; 9 bases map to TRBD1. The germline gives CDR1 SGHRS, CDR2 YFSETQ. The J segment lost 0 bases and the V segment lost 5 bases, leaving 8 bases of the junction unmatched. The CDR3 has 16 amino acids. CDR3 sequence reads: CASSYEGTGMNTEAFF. Here the CDR3 DNA reads TGCGCCAGCAGTTATGAGGGGACAGGGATGAACACTGAAGCTTTCTTT.

This clonotype was recorded a few times. V usage is TRBV7-2 and J usage is TRBJ2-7; D not certain. V was clipped by 2 bases and J by 5 bases, with 19 bases between them. Germline V CDR1 and CDR2: SGHTA, FQGNSA. The CDR3 sequence is 16 residues long. CDR3 amino acids: CASSLSPAGFGNEQYF. For the CDR3, the DNA is TGTGCCAGCAGCTTAAGCCCTGCTGGGTTTGGGAACGAGCAGTACTTC.